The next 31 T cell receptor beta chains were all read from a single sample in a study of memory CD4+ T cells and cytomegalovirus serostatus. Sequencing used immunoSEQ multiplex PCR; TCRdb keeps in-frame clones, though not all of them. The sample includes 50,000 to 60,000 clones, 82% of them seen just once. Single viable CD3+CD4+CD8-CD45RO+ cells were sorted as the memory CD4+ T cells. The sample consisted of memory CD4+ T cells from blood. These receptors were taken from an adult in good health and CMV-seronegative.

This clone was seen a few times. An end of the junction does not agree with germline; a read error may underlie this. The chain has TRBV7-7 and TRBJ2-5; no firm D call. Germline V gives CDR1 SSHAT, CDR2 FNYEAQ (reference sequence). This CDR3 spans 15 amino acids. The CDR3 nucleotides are TGTGCTAGCAGCCCCGTGGGAACCCCGGCGGAGACCCAGTACTTC. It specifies CASSPVGTPAETQYF.

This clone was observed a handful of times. DNA for the CDR3: TGTGCCAGAAACCAGGAGGTGGGGGTATCCGGTACAGGAGACTACGAGCAGTACTTC. As protein: CARNQEVGVSGTGDYEQYF. This chain connects TRBV5-3 to TRBJ2-7; D is possibly TRBD1 or TRBD2 (5 bases each). TRBV5-3 has ORF status, its function being uncertain. V shed 6 bases and J shed 3 bases, with 31 bases lying between them. The CDR3 covers 19 residues.

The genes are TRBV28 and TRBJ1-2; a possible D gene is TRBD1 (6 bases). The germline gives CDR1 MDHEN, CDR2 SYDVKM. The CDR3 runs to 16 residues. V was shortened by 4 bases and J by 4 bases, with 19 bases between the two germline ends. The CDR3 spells CASSSRGGQRFYGYTF. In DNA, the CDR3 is TGTGCCAGCAGTTCAAGGGGTGGACAGCGATTCTATGGCTACACCTTC.

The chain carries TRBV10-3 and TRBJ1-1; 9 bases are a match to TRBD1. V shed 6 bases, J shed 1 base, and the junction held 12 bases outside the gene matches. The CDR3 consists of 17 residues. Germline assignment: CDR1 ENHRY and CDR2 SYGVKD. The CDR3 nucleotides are TGTGCCATCAGCCCCGGGACAGGGAGTGTGGGGAACACTGAAGCTTTCTTT. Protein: CAISPGTGSVGNTEAFF.

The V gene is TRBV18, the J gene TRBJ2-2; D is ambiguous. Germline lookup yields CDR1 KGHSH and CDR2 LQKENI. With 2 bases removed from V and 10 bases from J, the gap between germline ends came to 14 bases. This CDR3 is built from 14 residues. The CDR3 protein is CASSPRIGPEELFF. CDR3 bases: TGTGCCAGCTCACCAAGAATCGGTCCTGAGGAGCTGTTTTTT.

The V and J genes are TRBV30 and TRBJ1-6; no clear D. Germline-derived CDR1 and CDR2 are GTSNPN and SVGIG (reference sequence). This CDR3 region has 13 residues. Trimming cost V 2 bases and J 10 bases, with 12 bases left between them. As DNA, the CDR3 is TGTGCCTGGAGTACCGAGTGGGGATCACCCCTCCACTTT. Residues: CAWSTEWGSPLHF. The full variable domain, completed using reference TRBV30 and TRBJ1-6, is SQTIHQWPATLVQPVGSPLSLECTVEGTSNPNLYWYRQAAGRGLQLLFYSVGIGQISSEVPQNLSASRPQDRQFILSSKKLLLSDSGFYLCAWSTEWGSPLHFGNGTRLTVT.

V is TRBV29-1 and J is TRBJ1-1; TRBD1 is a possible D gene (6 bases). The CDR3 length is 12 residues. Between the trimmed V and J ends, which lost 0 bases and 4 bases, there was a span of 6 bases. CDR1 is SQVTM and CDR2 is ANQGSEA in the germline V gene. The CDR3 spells CSVEEGATEAFF. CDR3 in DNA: TGCAGCGTTGAAGAGGGGGCCACTGAAGCTTTCTTT.

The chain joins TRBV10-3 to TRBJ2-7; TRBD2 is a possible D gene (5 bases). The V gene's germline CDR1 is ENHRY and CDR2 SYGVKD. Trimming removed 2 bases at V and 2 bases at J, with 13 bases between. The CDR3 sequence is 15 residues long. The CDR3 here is CAISERPRGTYEQYF. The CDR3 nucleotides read TGTGCCATCAGTGAGAGGCCTCGGGGAACCTACGAGCAGTACTTC.

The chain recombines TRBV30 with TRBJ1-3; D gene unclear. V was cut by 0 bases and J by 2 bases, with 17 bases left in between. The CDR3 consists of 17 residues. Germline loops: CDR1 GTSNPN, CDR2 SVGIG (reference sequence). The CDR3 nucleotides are TGTGCCTGGAGTGTACTTTACCGAGAGAAAACTGGAAACACCATATATTTT. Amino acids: CAWSVLYREKTGNTIYF. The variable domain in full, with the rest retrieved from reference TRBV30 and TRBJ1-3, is SQTIHQWPATLVQPVGSPLSLECTVEGTSNPNLYWYRQAAGRGLQLLFYSVGIGQISSEVPQNLSASRPQDRQFILSSKKLLLSDSGFYLCAWSVLYREKTGNTIYFGEGSWLTVV.

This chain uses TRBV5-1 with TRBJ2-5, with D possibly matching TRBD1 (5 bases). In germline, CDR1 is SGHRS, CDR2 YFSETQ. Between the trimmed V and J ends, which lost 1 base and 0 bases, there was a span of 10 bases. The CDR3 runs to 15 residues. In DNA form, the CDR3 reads TGCGCCAGCAGCTTGATTGGGGCCTACCAAGAGACCCAGTACTTC. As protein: CASSLIGAYQETQYF.

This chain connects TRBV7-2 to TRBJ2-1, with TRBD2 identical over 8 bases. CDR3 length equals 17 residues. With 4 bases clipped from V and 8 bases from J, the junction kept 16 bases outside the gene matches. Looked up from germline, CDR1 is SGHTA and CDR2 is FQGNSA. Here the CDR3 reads CASSSSRTSPPRDEQFF. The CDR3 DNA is TGTGCCAGCAGCTCCAGCCGGACTAGCCCGCCCCGGGATGAGCAGTTCTTC.

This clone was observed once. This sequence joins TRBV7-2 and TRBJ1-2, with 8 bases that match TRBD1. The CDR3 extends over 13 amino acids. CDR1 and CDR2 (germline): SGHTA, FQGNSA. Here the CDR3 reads CAIQGVGNYGYTF. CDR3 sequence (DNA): TGTGCGATACAGGGGGTGGGGAACTATGGCTACACCTTC.

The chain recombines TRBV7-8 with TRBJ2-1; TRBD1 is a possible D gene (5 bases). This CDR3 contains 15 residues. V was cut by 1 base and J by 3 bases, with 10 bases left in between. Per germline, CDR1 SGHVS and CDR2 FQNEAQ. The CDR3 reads CASSLGGRDYNEQFF. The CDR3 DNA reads TGTGCCAGCAGCTTAGGGGGCAGGGACTACAATGAGCAGTTCTTC.

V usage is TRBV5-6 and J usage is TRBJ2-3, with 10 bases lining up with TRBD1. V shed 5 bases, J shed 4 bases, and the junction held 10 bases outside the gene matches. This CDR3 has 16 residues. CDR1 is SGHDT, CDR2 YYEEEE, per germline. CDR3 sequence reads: CASSSIGTGVSDTQYF. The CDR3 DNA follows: TGTGCCAGCAGTTCTATAGGGACAGGGGTGTCAGATACGCAGTATTTT.

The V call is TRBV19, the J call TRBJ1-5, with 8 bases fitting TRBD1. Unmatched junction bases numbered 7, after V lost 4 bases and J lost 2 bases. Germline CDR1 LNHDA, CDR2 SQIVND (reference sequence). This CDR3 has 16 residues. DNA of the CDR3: TGTGCCAGTAGTAGCAACAGGGGGTCGGGCAATCAGCCCCAGCATTTT. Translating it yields CASSSNRGSGNQPQHF.

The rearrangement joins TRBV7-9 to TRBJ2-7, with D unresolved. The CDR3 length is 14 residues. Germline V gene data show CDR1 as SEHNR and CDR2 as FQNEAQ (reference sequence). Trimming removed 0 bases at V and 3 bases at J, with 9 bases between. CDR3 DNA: TGTGCCAGCAGCTTAGCTTCCTCCTACTACGAGCAGTACTTC. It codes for CASSLASSYYEQYF.

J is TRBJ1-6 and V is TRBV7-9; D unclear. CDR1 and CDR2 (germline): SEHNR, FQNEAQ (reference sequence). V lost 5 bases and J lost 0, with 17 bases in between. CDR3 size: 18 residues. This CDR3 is CASSPHDGSSSYNSPLHF. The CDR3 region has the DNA TGTGCCAGCAGCCCACATGACGGGTCCAGCTCCTATAATTCACCCCTCCACTTT.

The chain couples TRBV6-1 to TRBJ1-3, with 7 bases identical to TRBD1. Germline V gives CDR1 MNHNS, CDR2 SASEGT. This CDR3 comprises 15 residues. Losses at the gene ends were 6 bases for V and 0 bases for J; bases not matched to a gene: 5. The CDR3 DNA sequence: TGTGCCAGCAGCTTGGACAGGAGCTCTGGAAACACCATATATTTT. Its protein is CASSLDRSSGNTIYF.

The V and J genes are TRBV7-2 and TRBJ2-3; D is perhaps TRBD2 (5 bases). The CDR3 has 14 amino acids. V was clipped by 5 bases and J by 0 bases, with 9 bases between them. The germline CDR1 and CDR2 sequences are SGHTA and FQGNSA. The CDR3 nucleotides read TGTGCCAGCAGCCCGGGGATTAGCACAGATACGCAGTATTTT. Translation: CASSPGISTDTQYF.

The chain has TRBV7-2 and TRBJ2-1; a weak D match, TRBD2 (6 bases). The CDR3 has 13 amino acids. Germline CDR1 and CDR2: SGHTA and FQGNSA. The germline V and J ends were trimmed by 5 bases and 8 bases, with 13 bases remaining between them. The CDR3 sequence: CASSTPGLYEQFF. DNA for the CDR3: TGTGCCAGCAGCACCCCGGGACTTTATGAGCAGTTCTTC.

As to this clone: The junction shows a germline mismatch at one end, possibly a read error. The CDR3 coding sequence is TGTGCCAGCAGTAGGGACATACCCTCTTGGGCCAACGTCCTGACTTTC. Its protein is CASSRDIPSWANVLTF. The chain couples TRBV2 to TRBJ2-6; D possibly corresponds to TRBD1 (6 bases). This CDR3 comprises 16 residues. Germline V lookup: CDR1 SNHLY, CDR2 FYNNEI.

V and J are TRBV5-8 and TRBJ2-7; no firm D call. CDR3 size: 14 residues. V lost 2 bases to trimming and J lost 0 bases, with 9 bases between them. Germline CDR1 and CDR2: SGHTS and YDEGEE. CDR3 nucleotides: TGTGCCAGCAGCTTTTTGGACGGCTCCTACGAGCAGTACTTC. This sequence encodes CASSFLDGSYEQYF.

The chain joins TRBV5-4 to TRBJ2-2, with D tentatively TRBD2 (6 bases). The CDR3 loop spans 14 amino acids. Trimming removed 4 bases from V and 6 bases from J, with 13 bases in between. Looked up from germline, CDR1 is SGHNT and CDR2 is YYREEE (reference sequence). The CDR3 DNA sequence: TGTGCCAGCAGCCCACGAGGAGGGCCCGGGGAGCTGTTTTTT. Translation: CASSPRGGPGELFF.

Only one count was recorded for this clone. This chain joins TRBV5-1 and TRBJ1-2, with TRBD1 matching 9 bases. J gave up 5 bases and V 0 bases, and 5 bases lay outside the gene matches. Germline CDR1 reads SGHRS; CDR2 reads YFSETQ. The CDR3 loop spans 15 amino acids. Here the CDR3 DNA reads TGCGCCAGCAGCTTGGAGGGACAGGGTTTGTATGGCTACACCTTC. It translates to CASSLEGQGLYGYTF.

CDR3 in amino acids: CASSPGAREGQFF. In DNA form, the CDR3 reads TGTGCCAGCAGCCCGGGAGCTAGAGAGGGGCAGTTCTTC. The chain links TRBV6-6 to TRBJ2-1; D perhaps matches TRBD2 (6 bases). Trimming removed 6 bases from V and 12 bases from J, with 18 bases in between. The CDR3 runs to 13 residues. CDR1 and CDR2 (germline): MNHNY, SVGAGI (reference sequence).

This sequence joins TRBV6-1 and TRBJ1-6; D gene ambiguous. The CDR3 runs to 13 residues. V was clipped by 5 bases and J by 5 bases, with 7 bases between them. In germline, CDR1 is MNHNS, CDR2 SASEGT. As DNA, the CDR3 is TGTGCCAGCAGTTCAGGAGATAATTCACCCCTCCACTTT. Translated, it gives CASSSGDNSPLHF.

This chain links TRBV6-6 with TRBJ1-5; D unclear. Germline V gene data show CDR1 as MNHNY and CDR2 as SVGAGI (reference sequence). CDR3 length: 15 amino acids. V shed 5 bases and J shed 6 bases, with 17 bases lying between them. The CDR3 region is CASSPIPGWSQPQHF. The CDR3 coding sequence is TGTGCCAGCAGTCCCATCCCGGGATGGAGTCAGCCCCAGCATTTT.

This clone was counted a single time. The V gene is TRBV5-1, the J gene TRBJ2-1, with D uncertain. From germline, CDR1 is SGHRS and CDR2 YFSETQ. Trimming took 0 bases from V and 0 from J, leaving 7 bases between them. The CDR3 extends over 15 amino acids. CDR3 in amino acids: CASSLARISYNEQFF. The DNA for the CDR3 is TGCGCCAGCAGCTTGGCTAGGATCTCCTACAATGAGCAGTTCTTC. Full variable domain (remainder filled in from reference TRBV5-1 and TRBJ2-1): KAGVTQTPRYLIKTRGQQVTLSCSPISGHRSVSWYQQTPGQGLQFLFEYFSETQRNKGNFPGRFSGRQFSNSRSEMNVSTLELGDSALYLCASSLARISYNEQFFGPGTRLTVL.

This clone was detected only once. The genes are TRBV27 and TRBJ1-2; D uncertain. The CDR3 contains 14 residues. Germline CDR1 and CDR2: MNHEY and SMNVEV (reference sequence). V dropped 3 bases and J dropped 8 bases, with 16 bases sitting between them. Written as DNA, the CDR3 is TGTGCCAGCAGTTTGGCAGGCCGATCTACCGGCTACACCTTC. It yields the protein CASSLAGRSTGYTF.

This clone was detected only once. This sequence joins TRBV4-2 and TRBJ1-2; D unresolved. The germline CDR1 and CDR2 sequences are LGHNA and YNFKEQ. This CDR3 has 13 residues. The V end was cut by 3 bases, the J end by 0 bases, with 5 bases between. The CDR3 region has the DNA TGTGCCAGCAGCCATAGCTCTAACTATGGCTACACCTTC. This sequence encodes CASSHSSNYGYTF.

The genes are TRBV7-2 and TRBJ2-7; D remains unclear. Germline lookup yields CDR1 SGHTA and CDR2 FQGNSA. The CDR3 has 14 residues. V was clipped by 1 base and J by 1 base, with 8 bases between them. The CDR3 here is CASSLGGMSYEQYF. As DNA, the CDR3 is TGTGCCAGCAGCTTAGGAGGTATGTCCTACGAGCAGTACTTC.